Given below is one T cell receptor (beta chain) in context. The antigen remains undetermined. This table comes from immunoSEQ multiplex PCR, and its TCRdb copy is limited to in-frame clones, with some not included. The data show about 60,000 clones, approximately 80% seen once. The record originates from a study of T cell responses to AZD1222 COVID-19 vaccine. The germline V and J ends were trimmed by 4 bases and 2 bases, with 12 bases remaining between them. CDR1 is SGHTA and CDR2 is FQGNSA in the germline V gene. The CDR3 runs to 16 residues. General observations from the study: Repertoire collection took place solely once the T cell response had peaked. Following two doses of AZD1222, Spike-specific TCR breadth and depth rose.

The sample here was peripheral blood, taken 28 days after the second AZD1222 dose. V is TRBV7-2 and J is TRBJ1-6, with a possible D match to TRBD1 (6 bases). The sequence came from an adult who received the AZD1222 COVID-19 vaccine. The CDR3 is CASSYGTTTYNSPLHF. The CDR3 DNA is TGTGCCAGCAGCTACGGGACAACTACCTATAATTCACCCCTCCACTTT.